This T cell receptor (beta chain) was recorded in a study of T cells after posttransplantation cyclophosphamide. Findings and limits, study-wide: Recipient CMV seropositivity and CMV reactivation strongly tracked TRB clonality.

Busulfan-fludarabine conditioning, marrow transplant, and cyclophosphamide on days +3 and +4 were administered. Of note for this clone: As yet, its antigen is unknown.

Profiling relied on immunoSEQ multiplex PCR, and the TCRdb table lists in-frame clones only, not all of them. In the table there are under 50,000 clones, around 91% of which are singletons. V lost 4 bases to trimming and J lost 5 bases; unmatched junction nucleotides: 6. Germline V gives CDR1 SGHRS, CDR2 YFSETQ. The CDR3 sequence is 14 residues long. The gene calls are TRBV5-1 and TRBJ2-7; 10 bases are a match to TRBD2. The source was PBMCs, collected about 60 days after allogeneic stem cell transplant with posttransplant cyclophosphamide. This clonotype was sampled from a male patient between 55 and 70 years old who received an allogeneic stem cell transplant from a related donor and was CMV-positive. Part of the T cells may come from the graft donor. Here the CDR3 DNA reads TGCGCCAGCAGCGTTAGCGGGGGGAGGGACGAGCAGTACGTC. Translation: CASSVSGGRDEQYV.